This entry features one T cell receptor beta chain sequence. The sample belongs to a study of cytomegalovirus exposure and HLA in healthy donors. The PCR employed 60 Vbeta primers together with 13 Jbeta primers. TCRdb's copy holds only in-frame clones and misses some; the assay was immunoSEQ multiplex PCR. The data contain 95,000 to 110,000 clones, approximately 73% of them seen just once; the ten biggest clones take up roughly 8%. The trim removed 1 base at V and 3 bases at J, leaving 8 bases unmatched. CDR3 length: 16 amino acids. The germline gives CDR1 MGHRA, CDR2 YSYEKL. V gene TRBV4-1 combines with J gene TRBJ1-2; TRBD1 agrees at 7 bases. This sequence originates from a young man in good health and CMV-seronegative. The sample was PBMCs. CDR3 coding DNA: TGCGCCAGCAGCCAAGGAAAAAGGGGGCGATACTATGGCTACACCTTC. Translated: CASSQGKRGRYYGYTF.